Detailed here is one T cell receptor (beta chain). These data come from a study of blood T cell repertoires in COVID-19. Study-wide context: PBMCs, B-cell-depleted T cells, or T cells were the source of the cDNA or gDNA that made up the material.

CDR3 size: 15 residues. Between the trimmed V and J ends, which lost 4 bases and 4 bases, there was a span of 11 bases. Germline values: CDR1 MGHRA, CDR2 YSYEKL. Sequencing was performed with immunoSEQ multiplex PCR; in TCRdb, only in-frame clones are kept and a portion is missing. The sample has under 150,000 clones; approximately 85% are singletons. V gene TRBV4-1 combines with J gene TRBJ2-6; a possible D gene is TRBD1 (5 bases). Sequenced: peripheral blood. This receptor was obtained from a man of 80 years or more with acute or convalescent COVID-19. In DNA form, the CDR3 reads TGCGCCAGCAGCCCCGCAGGGTCCGGGGCCAACGTCCTGACTTTC. Its translation: CASSPAGSGANVLTF.